The source of this T cell receptor beta chain is a study of early T cells in non-severe SARS-CoV-2 infection. The study's findings and limits: Sequences matched to VDJdb favored anti-spike CD8 responses, while private and CD4 specificities were missed.

This clonotype showed up many times. As yet, its antigen is unknown. V gave up 4 bases and J gave up 10 bases, with 11 bases separating them. The CDR3 length is 12 residues. The library protocol tagged individual cDNA molecules with unique molecular identifiers. Via MiXCR, TCRdb re-called the 5' RACE reads, giving one row per CDR3 protein. The data hold tens of thousands of distinct CDR3 sequences, with around 4% observed a single time. Sequencing was done on a sample of whole blood. This receptor was obtained from an adult who was a healthcare worker with PCR-confirmed SARS-CoV-2 infection or an uninfected control (not recorded which). V gene TRBV12-3 or TRBV12-4 combines with J gene TRBJ2-1; D is uncertain. CDR3 bases: TGTGCCAGCAGTTCCGGGTCGCGGGAGCAGTTCTTC. It specifies CASSSGSREQFF.